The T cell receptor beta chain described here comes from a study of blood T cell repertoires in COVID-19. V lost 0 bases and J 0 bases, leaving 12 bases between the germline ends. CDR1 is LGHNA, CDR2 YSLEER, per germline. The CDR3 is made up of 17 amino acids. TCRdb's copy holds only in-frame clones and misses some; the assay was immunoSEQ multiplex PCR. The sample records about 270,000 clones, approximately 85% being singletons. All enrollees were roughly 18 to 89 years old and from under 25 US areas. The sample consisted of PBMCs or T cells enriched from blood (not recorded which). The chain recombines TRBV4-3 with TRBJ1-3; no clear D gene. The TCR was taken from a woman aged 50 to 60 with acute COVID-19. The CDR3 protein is CASSQDFALISGNTIYF. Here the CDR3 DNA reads TGCGCCAGCAGCCAAGATTTTGCACTGATCTCTGGAAACACCATATATTTT.